This T cell receptor (beta chain) appears in the sequencing data of a study of blood T cell repertoires in COVID-19. For the study at large: Samples of COVID-19 (acute and convalescent) were obtained from the United States, Italy and Spain. Sources were T cells, B-cell-depleted T cells, or PBMCs; the material itself was cDNA or gDNA.

V was cut by 6 bases and J by 3 bases, with 11 bases left in between. Germline-derived CDR1 and CDR2 are MNHEY and SVGAGI. The CDR3 length is 13 residues. Authors' data handling: Scientists estimated how many nucleated cells there were by amplifying reference gene primers. The repertoire was sequenced with immunoSEQ multiplex PCR; TCRdb's copy has only in-frame clones and lacks some. That table gives V, J and clone size, and the DNA gave D and trimming. The sample lists fewer than 350,000 clones, approximately 90% occurring once. Seattle researchers signed up patients amid active infection and tracked them longitudinally.

The receptor comes from a woman aged 25 to 45 with COVID-19, enrolled during active disease. Sequencing was performed on peripheral blood. The V and J genes are TRBV6-5 and TRBJ1-1; D not resolved. The CDR3 loop is CASSQAMYTEAFF. In DNA, the CDR3 is TGTGCCAGCAGCCAAGCCATGTACACTGAAGCTTTCTTT.